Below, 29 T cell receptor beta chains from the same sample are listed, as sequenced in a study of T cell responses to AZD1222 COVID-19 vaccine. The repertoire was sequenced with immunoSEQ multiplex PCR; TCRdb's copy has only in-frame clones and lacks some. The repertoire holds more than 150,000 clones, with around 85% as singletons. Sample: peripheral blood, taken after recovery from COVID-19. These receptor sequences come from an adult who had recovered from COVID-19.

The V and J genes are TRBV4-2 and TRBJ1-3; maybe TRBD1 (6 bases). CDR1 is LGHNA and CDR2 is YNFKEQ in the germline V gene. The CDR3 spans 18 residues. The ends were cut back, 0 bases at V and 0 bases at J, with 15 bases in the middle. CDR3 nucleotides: TGTGCCAGCAGCCAAGAAGGGGGAAGGACTCTCTCTGGAAACACCATATATTTT. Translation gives CASSQEGGRTLSGNTIYF.

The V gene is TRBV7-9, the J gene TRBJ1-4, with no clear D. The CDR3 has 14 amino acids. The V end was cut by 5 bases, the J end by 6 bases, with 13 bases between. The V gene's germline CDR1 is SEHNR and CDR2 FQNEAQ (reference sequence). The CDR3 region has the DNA TGTGCCAGCAGCAACCCTGTTGGGGATGAAAAACTGTTTTTT. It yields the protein CASSNPVGDEKLFF.

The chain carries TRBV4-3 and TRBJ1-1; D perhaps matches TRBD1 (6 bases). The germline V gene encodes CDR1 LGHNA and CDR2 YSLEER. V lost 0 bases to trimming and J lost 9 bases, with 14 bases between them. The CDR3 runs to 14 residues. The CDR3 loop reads CASSQDRLGGKAFF. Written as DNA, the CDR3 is TGCGCCAGCAGCCAAGATCGGTTAGGGGGGAAAGCTTTCTTT.

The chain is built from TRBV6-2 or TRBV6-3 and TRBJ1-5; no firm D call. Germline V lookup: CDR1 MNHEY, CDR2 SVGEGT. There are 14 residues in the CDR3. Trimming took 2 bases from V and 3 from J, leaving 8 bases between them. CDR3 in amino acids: CASSYDGPNQPQHF. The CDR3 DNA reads TGTGCCAGCAGTTACGACGGGCCCAATCAGCCCCAGCATTTT.

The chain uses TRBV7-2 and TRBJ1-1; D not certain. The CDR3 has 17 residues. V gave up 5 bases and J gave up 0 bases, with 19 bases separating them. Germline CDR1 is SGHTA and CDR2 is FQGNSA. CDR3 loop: CASSPYWAPTLNTEAFF. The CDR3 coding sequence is TGTGCCAGCAGCCCTTATTGGGCACCGACATTGAACACTGAAGCTTTCTTT.

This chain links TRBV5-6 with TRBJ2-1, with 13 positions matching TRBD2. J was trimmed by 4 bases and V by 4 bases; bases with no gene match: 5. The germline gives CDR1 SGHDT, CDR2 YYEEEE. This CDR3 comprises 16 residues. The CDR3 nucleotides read TGTGCCAGCAGCCCTCGGACTAGCGGGAGTTACAATGAGCAGTTCTTC. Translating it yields CASSPRTSGSYNEQFF.

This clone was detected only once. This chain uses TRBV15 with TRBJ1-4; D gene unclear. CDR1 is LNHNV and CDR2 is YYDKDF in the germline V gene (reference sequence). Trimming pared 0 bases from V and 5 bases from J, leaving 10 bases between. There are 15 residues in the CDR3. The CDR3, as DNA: TGTGCCACCAGCAGAGATCACCACGGGAATGAAAAACTGTTTTTT. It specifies CATSRDHHGNEKLFF.

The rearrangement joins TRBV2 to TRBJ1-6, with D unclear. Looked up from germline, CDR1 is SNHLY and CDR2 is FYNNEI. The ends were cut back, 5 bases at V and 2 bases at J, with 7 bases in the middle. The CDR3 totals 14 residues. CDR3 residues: CASSPDTYNSPLHF. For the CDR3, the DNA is TGTGCCAGCAGTCCAGACACCTATAATTCACCCCTCCACTTT.

The CDR3 DNA is TGTGCCAGCAGCCTACGAGGAGGGGTCCAAGAGACCCAGTACTTC. Its protein is CASSLRGGVQETQYF. J is TRBJ2-5 and V is TRBV9; D may be TRBD2 (6 bases). Per germline, CDR1 SGDLS and CDR2 YYNGEE. The CDR3 sequence is 15 residues long. V gave up 4 bases and J gave up 1 base, with 14 bases separating them.

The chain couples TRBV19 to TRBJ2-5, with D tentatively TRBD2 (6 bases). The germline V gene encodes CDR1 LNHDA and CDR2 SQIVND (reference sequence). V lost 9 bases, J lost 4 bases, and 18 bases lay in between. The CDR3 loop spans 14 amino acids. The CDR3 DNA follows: TGTGCCAGCTCCGGACTATCCGGGGGAGAGACCCAGTACTTC. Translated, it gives CASSGLSGGETQYF.

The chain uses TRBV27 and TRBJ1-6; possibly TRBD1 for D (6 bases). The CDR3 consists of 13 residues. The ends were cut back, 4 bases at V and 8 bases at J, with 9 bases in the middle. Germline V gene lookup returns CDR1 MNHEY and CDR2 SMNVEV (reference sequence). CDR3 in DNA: TGTGCCAGCAGTTGGGGGCAAGATTCACCCCTCCACTTT. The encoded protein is CASSWGQDSPLHF.

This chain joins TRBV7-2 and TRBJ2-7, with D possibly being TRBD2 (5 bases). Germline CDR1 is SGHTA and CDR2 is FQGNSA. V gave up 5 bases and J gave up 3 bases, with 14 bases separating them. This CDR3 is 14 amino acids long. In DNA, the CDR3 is TGTGCCAGCAGCCCCGCGGGTCTTGTCTACGAGCAGTACTTC. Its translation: CASSPAGLVYEQYF.

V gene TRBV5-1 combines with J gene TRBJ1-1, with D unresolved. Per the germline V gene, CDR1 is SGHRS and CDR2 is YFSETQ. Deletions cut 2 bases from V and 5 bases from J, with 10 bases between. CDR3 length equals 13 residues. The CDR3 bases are TGCGCCAGCAGCTTCGTCGGTGGTACTGAAGCTTTCTTT. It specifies CASSFVGGTEAFF.

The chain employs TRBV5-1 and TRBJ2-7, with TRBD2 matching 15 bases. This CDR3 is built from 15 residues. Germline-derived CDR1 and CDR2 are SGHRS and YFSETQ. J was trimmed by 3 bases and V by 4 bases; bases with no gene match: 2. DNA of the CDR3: TGCGCCAGCAGCCAGGGACTAGCGGGGGGCTACGAGCAGTACTTC. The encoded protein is CASSQGLAGGYEQYF.

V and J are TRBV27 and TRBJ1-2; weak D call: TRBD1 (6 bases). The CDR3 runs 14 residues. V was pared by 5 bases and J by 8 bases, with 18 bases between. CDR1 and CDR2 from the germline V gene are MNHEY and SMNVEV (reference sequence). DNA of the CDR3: TGTGCCAGCAGTCACAACAGGGTTCTGGGAGGCTACACCTTC. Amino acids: CASSHNRVLGGYTF.

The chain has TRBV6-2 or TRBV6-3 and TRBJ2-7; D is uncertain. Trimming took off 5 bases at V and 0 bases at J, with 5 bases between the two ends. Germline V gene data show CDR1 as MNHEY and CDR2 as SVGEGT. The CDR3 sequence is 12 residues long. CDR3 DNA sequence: TGTGCCAGCAGTAAGTTCTCCTACGAGCAGTACTTC. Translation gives CASSKFSYEQYF.

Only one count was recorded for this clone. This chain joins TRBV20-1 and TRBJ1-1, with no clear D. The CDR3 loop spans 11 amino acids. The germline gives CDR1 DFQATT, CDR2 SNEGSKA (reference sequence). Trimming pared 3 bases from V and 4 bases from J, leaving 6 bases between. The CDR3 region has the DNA TGCAGTGCTAGGCACGGCACTGAAGCTTTCTTT. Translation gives CSARHGTEAFF.

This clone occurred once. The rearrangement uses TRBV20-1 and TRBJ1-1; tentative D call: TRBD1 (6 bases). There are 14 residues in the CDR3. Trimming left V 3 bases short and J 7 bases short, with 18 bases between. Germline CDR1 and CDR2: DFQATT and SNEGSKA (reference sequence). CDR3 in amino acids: CSASKGGTKYEAFF. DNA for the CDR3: TGCAGTGCTAGTAAGGGGGGGACTAAGTATGAAGCTTTCTTT.

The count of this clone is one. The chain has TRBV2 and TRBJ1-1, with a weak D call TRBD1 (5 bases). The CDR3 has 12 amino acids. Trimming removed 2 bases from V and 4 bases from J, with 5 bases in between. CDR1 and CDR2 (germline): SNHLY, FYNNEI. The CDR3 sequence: CASSEQGTEAFF. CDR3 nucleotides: TGTGCCAGCAGTGAACAGGGCACTGAAGCTTTCTTT.

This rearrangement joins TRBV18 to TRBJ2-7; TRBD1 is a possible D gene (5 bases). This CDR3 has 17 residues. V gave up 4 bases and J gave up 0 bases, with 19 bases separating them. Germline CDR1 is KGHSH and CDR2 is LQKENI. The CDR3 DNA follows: TGTGCCAGCTCACTGGGGCAGCTGAACCCCTTCTCCTACGAGCAGTACTTC. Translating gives CASSLGQLNPFSYEQYF.

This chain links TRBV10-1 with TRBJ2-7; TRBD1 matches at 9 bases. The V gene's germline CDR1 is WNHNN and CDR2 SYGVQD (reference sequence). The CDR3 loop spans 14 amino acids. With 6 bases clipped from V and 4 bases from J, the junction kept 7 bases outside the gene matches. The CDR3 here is CASRGQGRKYEQYF. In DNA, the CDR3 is TGCGCCAGCAGGGGACAGGGTCGAAAGTACGAGCAGTACTTC.

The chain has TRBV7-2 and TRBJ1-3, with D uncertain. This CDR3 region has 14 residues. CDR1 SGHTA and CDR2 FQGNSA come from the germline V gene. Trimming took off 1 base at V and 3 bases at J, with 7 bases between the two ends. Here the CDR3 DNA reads TGTGCCAGCAGCTTAGGGCTTGGTGGAAACACCATATATTTT. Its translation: CASSLGLGGNTIYF.

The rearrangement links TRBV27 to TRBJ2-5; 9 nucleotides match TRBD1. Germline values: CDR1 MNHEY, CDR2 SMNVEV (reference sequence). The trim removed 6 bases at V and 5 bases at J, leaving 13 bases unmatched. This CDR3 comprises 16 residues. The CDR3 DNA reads TGTGCCAGCAGCTTAGGGGGACAGGGATGGTTGGAGACCCAGTACTTC. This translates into CASSLGGQGWLETQYF.

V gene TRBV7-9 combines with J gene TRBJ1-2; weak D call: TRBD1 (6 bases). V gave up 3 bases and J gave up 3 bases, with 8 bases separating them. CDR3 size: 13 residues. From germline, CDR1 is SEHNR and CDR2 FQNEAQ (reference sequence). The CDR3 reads CASSFDRYYGYTF. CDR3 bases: TGTGCCAGCAGCTTCGACAGGTACTATGGCTACACCTTC.

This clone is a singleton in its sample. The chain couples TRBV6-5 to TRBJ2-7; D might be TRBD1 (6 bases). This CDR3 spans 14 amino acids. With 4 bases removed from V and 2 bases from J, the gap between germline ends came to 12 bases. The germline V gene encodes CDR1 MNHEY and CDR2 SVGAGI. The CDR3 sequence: CASSSGTWAYEQYF. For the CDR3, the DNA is TGTGCCAGCAGTTCCGGGACATGGGCCTACGAGCAGTACTTC.

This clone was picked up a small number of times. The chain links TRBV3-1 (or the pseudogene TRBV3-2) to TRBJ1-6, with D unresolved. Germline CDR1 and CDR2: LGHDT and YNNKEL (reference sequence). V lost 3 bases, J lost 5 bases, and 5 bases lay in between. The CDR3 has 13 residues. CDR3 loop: CASSQGNNSPLHF. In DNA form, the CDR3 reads TGTGCCAGCAGCCAGGGGAATAATTCACCCCTCCACTTT.

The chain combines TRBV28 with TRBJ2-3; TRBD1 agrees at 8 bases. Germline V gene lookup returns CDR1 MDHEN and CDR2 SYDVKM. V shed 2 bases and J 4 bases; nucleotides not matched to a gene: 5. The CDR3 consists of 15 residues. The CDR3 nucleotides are TGTGCCAGCAGTTTAGGACAGGGCGAAGCAGATACGCAGTATTTT. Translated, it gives CASSLGQGEADTQYF. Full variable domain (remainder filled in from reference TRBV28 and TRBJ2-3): DVKVTQSSRYLVKRTGEKVFLECVQDMDHENMFWYRQDPGLGLRLIYFSYDVKMKEKGDIPEGYSVSREKKERFSLILESASTNQTSMYLCASSLGQGEADTQYFGPGTRLTVL.

The CDR3 DNA follows: TGTGCCAGCAGCTCGACACCACTCTCGGGAGGCCAGGGGGAGACCCAGTACTTC. Translating gives CASSSTPLSGGQGETQYF. This chain joins TRBV7-7 and TRBJ2-5; D may be TRBD2 (7 bases). The CDR3 loop spans 18 amino acids. V gave up 4 bases and J gave up 5 bases, with 26 bases separating them. Looked up from germline, CDR1 is SSHAT and CDR2 is FNYEAQ (reference sequence).

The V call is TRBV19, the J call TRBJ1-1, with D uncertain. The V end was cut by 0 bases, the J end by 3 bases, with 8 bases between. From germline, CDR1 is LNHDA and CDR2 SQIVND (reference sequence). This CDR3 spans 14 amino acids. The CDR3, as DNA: TGTGCCAGTAGTATAGATCTTGGGGACACTGAAGCTTTCTTT. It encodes CASSIDLGDTEAFF.